These 6 T cell receptor beta chains were sequenced from one sample in a study of Ad26.COV2.S vaccination and SARS-CoV-2 variants. The data were produced by immunoSEQ multiplex PCR, yet TCRdb's version contains in-frame clones alone and is incomplete. The sample has tens of thousands of clones, about four fifths seen once. Specimen: peripheral blood, collected after recovery from COVID-19. The receptors stem from a human donor who had recovered from COVID-19.

The chain is built from TRBV19 and TRBJ1-1; no firm D call. The CDR3 extends over 15 amino acids. Germline loops: CDR1 LNHDA, CDR2 SQIVND (reference sequence). Trimming took 1 base from V and 3 from J, leaving 12 bases between them. CDR3 bases: TGTGCCAGTAGTATAGCCGACAACATATACACTGAAGCTTTCTTT. Translated, it gives CASSIADNIYTEAFF.

The rearrangement joins TRBV14 to TRBJ2-1; D is uncertain. There are 14 residues in the CDR3. Deletions cut 1 base from V and 7 bases from J, with 11 bases between. CDR1 and CDR2 from the germline V gene are SGHDN and FVKESK. The CDR3 coding sequence is TGTGCCAGCAGCCAAGCCGGATTGGGGAATGAGCAGTTCTTC. The encoded protein is CASSQAGLGNEQFF.

V and J are TRBV3-1 (or the pseudogene TRBV3-2) and TRBJ2-5; perhaps D is TRBD1 or TRBD2 (6 bases each). CDR1 is LGHDT and CDR2 is YNNKEL in the germline V gene (reference sequence). V lost 4 bases and J lost 1, with 16 bases in between. This CDR3 has 16 amino acids. The CDR3, as DNA: TGTGCCAGCAGCCTAAAGGGGAGGACAGTCCAAGAGACCCAGTACTTC. Protein sequence: CASSLKGRTVQETQYF.

This clone occurred once. V and J are TRBV28 and TRBJ2-3, with D maybe TRBD1 (6 bases). Trimming left V 5 bases short and J 5 bases short, with 17 bases between. Germline V CDR1 and CDR2: MDHEN, SYDVKM. This CDR3 spans 15 amino acids. The CDR3 loop is CASSPPRAGEDTQYF. The DNA for the CDR3 is TGTGCCAGCAGTCCGCCCCGGGCAGGGGAAGATACGCAGTATTTT.

V and J are TRBV28 and TRBJ1-5; no firm D call. Trimming pared 7 bases from V and 0 bases from J, leaving 13 bases between. The CDR3 has 15 residues. Germline CDR1 is MDHEN and CDR2 is SYDVKM. In nucleotides, the CDR3 is TGTGCCAGCACGGTCAGTCGGTATAGCAATCAGCCCCAGCATTTT. This gives the protein CASTVSRYSNQPQHF.

The J gene is TRBJ1-1, the V gene TRBV7-3; a weak D match, TRBD1 (5 bases). Per the germline V gene, CDR1 is SGHTA and CDR2 is FQGTGA. V gave up 2 bases and J gave up 3 bases, with 7 bases separating them. The CDR3 length is 13 residues. The CDR3 sequence: CASSLGAYTEAFF. DNA for the CDR3: TGTGCCAGCAGCTTAGGGGCTTACACTGAAGCTTTCTTT.